The 31 T cell receptor beta chains presented below share a single source sample, sequenced in a study of CD8 T cells in ankylosing spondylitis. TCRdb fed the 5' RACE reads into MiXCR, producing one record per CDR3 protein. Of roughly 700,000 distinct CDR3 sequences listed, around 17% are singletons. No antigens are known for them. Overall study results and limits: Ankylosing spondylitis blood appeared to carry a characteristic TCR beta motif of several highly homologous variants.

The sample consisted of blood, either unsorted or a sorted T cell fraction (not recorded which). These receptors came from a male donor with ankylosing spondylitis.

The chain recombines TRBV7-2 with TRBJ2-7; a possible D gene is TRBD2 (5 bases). The V gene's germline CDR1 is SGHTA and CDR2 FQGNSA. The CDR3 totals 13 residues. V was pared by 1 base and J by 5 bases, with 9 bases between. The CDR3 bases are TGTGCCAGCAGCTTAGTTTCGCGGGACGAGCAGTACTTC. Its translation is CASSLVSRDEQYF.

The table lists this clonotype with a few counts. The J gene is TRBJ1-5, the V gene TRBV6-2 or TRBV6-3; possibly TRBD1 for D (5 bases). CDR1 and CDR2 from the germline V gene are MNHEY and SVGEGT. With 10 bases removed from V and 0 bases from J, the gap between germline ends came to 13 bases. This CDR3 region has 14 residues. The CDR3 sequence is CATTTVNSNQPQHF. In DNA, the CDR3 is TGTGCCACCACGACAGTTAATAGCAATCAGCCCCAGCATTTT.

The chain combines TRBV24-1 with TRBJ1-4, with 7 positions matching TRBD1. The CDR3 is 14 residues long. Germline V gives CDR1 KGHDR, CDR2 SFDVKD. After removal of 7 bases from V and 8 bases from J, the junction contained 9 bases not matched to a gene. CDR3 nucleotide sequence: TGTGCCACCAGCCGGAGGGGGCCGGGCGAAAAACTGTTTTTT. Amino acid sequence: CATSRRGPGEKLFF.

This clonotype was counted at least ten times. The chain has TRBV12-3 or TRBV12-4 and TRBJ1-5; 7 bases line up with TRBD1. Germline trimming cut 5 bases from V and 2 bases from J; bases unmatched to any gene: 3. The CDR3 length is 14 residues. In DNA, the CDR3 is TGTGCCAGCAGTCCGGGACAGCGCAATCAGCCCCAGCATTTT. Translation gives CASSPGQRNQPQHF.

This clonotype was picked up a small number of times. This rearrangement joins TRBV4-1 to TRBJ1-2; D is ambiguous. Per germline, CDR1 MGHRA and CDR2 YSYEKL. V shed 4 bases and J shed 2 bases, with 14 bases lying between them. The CDR3 covers 15 residues. CDR3 sequence: CASSPRRQENYGYTF. For the CDR3, the DNA is TGCGCCAGCAGCCCCCGTCGGCAGGAGAACTATGGCTACACCTTC.

This clonotype was detected only a few times. The rearrangement joins TRBV6-1 to TRBJ2-1; 7 bases match TRBD1. V lost 3 bases to trimming and J lost 12 bases; unmatched junction nucleotides: 2. Germline V gene lookup returns CDR1 MNHNS and CDR2 SASEGT. This CDR3 has 11 amino acids. In DNA form, the CDR3 reads TGTGCCAGCAGTGAGCACAGGGGGCAGTTCTTC. As protein: CASSEHRGQFF.

The gene calls are TRBV28 and TRBJ1-1; perhaps TRBD1 as D (5 bases). CDR3 length: 12 residues. Germline CDR1 is MDHEN and CDR2 is SYDVKM. V was cut by 7 bases and J by 10 bases, with 16 bases left in between. The CDR3 DNA reads TGTGCCAGCAACACCGAGGGGTTCATAGCTTTCTTT. Translated, it gives CASNTEGFIAFF.

CDR3 loop: CASSESRGSDTQYF. The CDR3 region has the DNA TGCGCCAGCAGTGAGTCCCGGGGTTCAGATACGCAGTATTTT. The rearrangement links TRBV10-2 to TRBJ2-3; D perhaps matches TRBD2 (5 bases). The CDR3 length is 14 residues. Germline V CDR1 and CDR2: WSHSY, SAAADI. Trimming left V 0 bases short and J 4 bases short, with 8 bases between.

This clonotype was counted between two and nine times. The J gene is TRBJ2-7, the V gene TRBV6-1; D unresolved. The V end was cut by 7 bases, the J end by 4 bases, with 17 bases between. Germline V gene data show CDR1 as MNHNS and CDR2 as SASEGT. This CDR3 contains 14 residues. CDR3 DNA: TGTGCCAGCATCGATGGGGTAATCGGGTACGAGCAGTACTTC. As protein: CASIDGVIGYEQYF.

A few counts support this clonotype. The genes are TRBV5-1 and TRBJ2-5; 10 bases are shared with TRBD1. The CDR3 spans 17 residues. Germline V gene lookup returns CDR1 SGHRS and CDR2 YFSETQ. V trimming: 0 bases; J trimming: 3 bases; junction bases outside the gene matches: 8. The CDR3 here is CASSLGMGQGPEETQYF. CDR3 in DNA: TGCGCCAGCAGCTTGGGAATGGGACAGGGGCCCGAAGAGACCCAGTACTTC.

The V gene is TRBV5-1, the J gene TRBJ2-7; D not resolved. The V and J ends lost 1 base and 6 bases respectively, with 11 bases between them. The CDR3 spans 13 residues. Germline V gives CDR1 SGHRS, CDR2 YFSETQ. The CDR3 loop is CASSLYRASEQYF. The CDR3 DNA reads as TGCGCCAGCAGCTTGTATCGGGCCTCCGAGCAGTACTTC.

This clonotype was seen many times. V usage is TRBV12-3 or TRBV12-4 and J usage is TRBJ1-6, with TRBD1 matching over 7 bases. V was clipped by 1 base and J by 10 bases; unmatched bases: 4. This CDR3 has 14 amino acids. The chain's CDR3 is CASSLGTGASPLHF. CDR3 DNA sequence: TGTGCCAGCAGTTTAGGAACAGGGGCCTCACCCCTCCACTTT.

This chain links TRBV6-2 or TRBV6-3 with TRBJ2-2; 9 nucleotides align to TRBD2. V was clipped by 6 bases and J by 1 base; unmatched bases: 3. From germline, CDR1 is MNHEY and CDR2 SVGEGT. The CDR3 is made up of 15 amino acids. The CDR3 sequence is CASSKLAGNTGELFF. The CDR3 DNA reads TGTGCCAGCAGCAAACTAGCGGGGAACACCGGGGAGCTGTTTTTT.

The V call is TRBV6-1, the J call TRBJ2-2; perhaps TRBD2 as D (7 bases). Trimming shortened V by 6 bases and J by 3 bases, and 14 bases separated the two germline ends. The CDR3 is 15 residues long. Germline V gene data show CDR1 as MNHNS and CDR2 as SASEGT. CDR3 sequence reads: CASRVGGVDTGELFF. The CDR3 coding sequence is TGTGCCAGCAGGGTAGGGGGGGTCGACACCGGGGAGCTGTTTTTT.

The genes are TRBV4-1 and TRBJ2-5; D may be TRBD2 (5 bases). This CDR3 contains 15 residues. Trimming took off 1 base at V and 4 bases at J, with 13 bases between the two ends. Germline values: CDR1 MGHRA, CDR2 YSYEKL. The CDR3 bases are TGCGCCAGCAGCCAAGGGTCGGGGAAGGTAGAGACCCAGTACTTC. This gives the protein CASSQGSGKVETQYF.

This clonotype was seen a handful of times. V is TRBV5-1 and J is TRBJ2-2; either TRBD1 or TRBD2 may supply D (5 bases each). V was pared by 5 bases and J by 2 bases, with 16 bases between. CDR1 and CDR2 (germline): SGHRS, YFSETQ. The CDR3 has 16 amino acids. CDR3 nucleotides: TGCGCCAGCAGAGTCCCCGGGACCGAAAACACCGGGGAGCTGTTTTTT. Its protein product is CASRVPGTENTGELFF.

This clonotype appeared a few times. This chain links TRBV28 with TRBJ2-5; TRBD2 aligns across 7 bases. After removal of 3 bases from V and 5 bases from J, the junction contained 9 bases not matched to a gene. CDR1 is MDHEN and CDR2 is SYDVKM in the germline V gene. The CDR3 length is 15 residues. The chain's CDR3 is CASSFLTWEGETQYF. In nucleotides, the CDR3 is TGTGCCAGCAGTTTTTTGACGTGGGAGGGGGAGACCCAGTACTTC.

The chain links TRBV4-1 to TRBJ2-1; D is uncertain. V was shortened by 4 bases and J by 4 bases, with 20 bases between the two germline ends. The length of the CDR3 is 17 residues. Germline CDR1 reads MGHRA; CDR2 reads YSYEKL. CDR3 in DNA: TGCGCCAGCAGCCTAAAAAGCTTCGATACATCATACAATGAGCAGTTCTTC. Protein: CASSLKSFDTSYNEQFF.

The V and J genes are TRBV6-2 or TRBV6-3 and TRBJ2-1; 8 positions match TRBD2. Germline V gives CDR1 MNHEY, CDR2 SVGEGT. Losses at the gene ends were 5 bases for V and 10 bases for J; bases not matched to a gene: 7. The CDR3 contains 13 residues. The CDR3 DNA follows: TGTGCCAGCAGTAATAGGGCGGGAGGAGAGCAGTTCTTC. The encoded protein is CASSNRAGGEQFF.

This clonotype occurred a few times. This chain connects TRBV6-4 to TRBJ1-2, with unresolved D. The CDR3 has 11 residues. Germline V gene lookup returns CDR1 MRHNA and CDR2 SNTAGT. V lost 6 bases to trimming and J lost 8 bases, with 10 bases between them. This CDR3 reads CASRVRGGYTF. The CDR3 nucleotides read TGTGCCAGCAGGGTACGCGGGGGCTACACCTTC.

The sample holds a few counts of this clonotype. The V gene is TRBV6-1, the J gene TRBJ1-3; the D is unclear. CDR1 is MNHNS and CDR2 is SASEGT in the germline V gene. The CDR3 is 13 amino acids. V was clipped by 7 bases and J by 0 bases, with 7 bases between them. CDR3 region: CASTTVSGNTIYF. CDR3 nucleotides: TGTGCCAGCACTACCGTCTCTGGAAACACCATATATTTT.

As DNA, the CDR3 is TGTGCCAGCAGCTCTTCGGACAAGAAAAACATTCAGTACTTC. Amino acid sequence: CASSSSDKKNIQYF. J is TRBJ2-4 and V is TRBV28; tentative D call: TRBD1 (5 bases). The CDR3 runs 14 residues. V lost 6 bases to trimming and J lost 4 bases, with 13 bases between them. Looked up from germline, CDR1 is MDHEN and CDR2 is SYDVKM.

The rearrangement uses TRBV27 and TRBJ2-3; TRBD2 is a possible D gene (6 bases). The CDR3 is 15 amino acids. CDR1 is MNHEY and CDR2 is SMNVEV in the germline V gene (reference sequence). Trimming pared 3 bases from V and 2 bases from J, leaving 12 bases between. The CDR3 reads CASSFGGLNTDTQYF. The CDR3 DNA reads as TGTGCCAGCAGTTTTGGGGGGTTAAACACAGATACGCAGTATTTT.

The chain carries TRBV20-1 and TRBJ1-1; 7 bases align to TRBD1. V gave up 6 bases and J gave up 0 bases; unmatched junction bases: 10. This CDR3 has 15 residues. Per germline, CDR1 DFQATT and CDR2 SNEGSKA (reference sequence). CDR3 coding DNA: TGCAGTGCCCCCCCGCCTACAGGGGTGAACACTGAAGCTTTCTTT. Translated: CSAPPPTGVNTEAFF.

The rearrangement links TRBV27 to TRBJ2-1; 8 positions agree with TRBD2. CDR1 and CDR2 (germline): MNHEY, SMNVEV (reference sequence). CDR3 length: 11 amino acids. V lost 3 bases, J lost 14 bases, and 3 bases stayed unmatched. The CDR3 DNA is TGTGCCAGCAGTTTCGGGACTAGTGAGTTCTTC. Translation: CASSFGTSEFF.

V is TRBV9 and J is TRBJ2-1; TRBD1 or TRBD2 may be the D gene (6 bases each). The CDR3 loop spans 13 amino acids. V was trimmed by 6 bases and J by 6 bases, leaving 13 bases between them. CDR1 and CDR2 (germline): SGDLS, YYNGEE. The DNA for the CDR3 is TGTGCCAGCACACGAGGGGGGTCCAATGAGCAGTTCTTC. This codes for CASTRGGSNEQFF.

This clonotype showed up just a few times. In DNA form, the CDR3 reads TGTGCCAGCAGTCCTCAGACTAGCGGGGGCTTCACCTACGAGCAGTACTTC. Amino acid sequence: CASSPQTSGGFTYEQYF. V usage is TRBV27 and J usage is TRBJ2-7; the match to TRBD2 covers 12 bases. V was clipped by 5 bases and J by 2 bases; unmatched bases: 10. There are 17 residues in the CDR3. Germline CDR1 reads MNHEY; CDR2 reads SMNVEV (reference sequence).

At least ten counts were recorded for this clonotype. The chain is built from TRBV10-3 and TRBJ2-1; weak D call: TRBD2 (6 bases). Trimming took 0 bases from V and 2 from J, leaving 8 bases between them. CDR3 length equals 15 residues. In germline, CDR1 is ENHRY, CDR2 SYGVKD. The CDR3 spells CAISESGGTYNEQFF. CDR3 bases: TGTGCCATCAGTGAGTCCGGCGGGACCTACAATGAGCAGTTCTTC.

This clonotype was picked up a small number of times. The rearrangement uses TRBV4-1 and TRBJ2-7; D perhaps matches TRBD2 (6 bases). Germline values: CDR1 MGHRA, CDR2 YSYEKL. The length of the CDR3 is 14 residues. Trimming took off 5 bases at V and 0 bases at J, with 11 bases between the two ends. CDR3: CASSYLASSYEQYF. CDR3 DNA sequence: TGCGCCAGCAGCTACCTAGCGAGCTCCTACGAGCAGTACTTC.

This clonotype was counted many times. The chain links TRBV9 to TRBJ1-1; D remains ambiguous. V was cut by 4 bases and J by 0 bases, with 10 bases left in between. This CDR3 contains 14 residues. The germline gives CDR1 SGDLS, CDR2 YYNGEE. The CDR3 spells CASSTASMNTEAFF. The CDR3 DNA follows: TGTGCCAGCAGCACAGCATCTATGAACACTGAAGCTTTCTTT.

The chain is built from TRBV20-1 and TRBJ2-1, with 9 bases matching TRBD1. This CDR3 is 15 amino acids long. The trim removed 5 bases at V and 7 bases at J, leaving 12 bases unmatched. Germline CDR1 is DFQATT and CDR2 is SNEGSKA (reference sequence). CDR3 region: CSAEDRDRVLNEQFF. DNA of the CDR3: TGCAGTGCTGAGGACCGGGACAGGGTATTGAATGAGCAGTTCTTC.